This note documents a single T cell receptor (beta chain) sequence. What antigen it recognizes has not been identified. The input lacks base qualities; no much larger clone sits a single base away. The sample's time point label is to be understood as: blood 4 weeks post-SBRT, at nephrectomy. The sample's treatment or condition label, in plain terms: 15 Gy SBRT to primary tumor, nephrectomy 4 weeks later. The samples were obtained from a clinical trial, where primary renal cell carcinomas were treated with 15 Gy stereotactic body radiation therapy and then removed by nephrectomy 4 weeks afterward. To follow tumor-enriched clonotypes, peripheral blood was collected serially from radiation-treated patients at baseline and again at 2 weeks and 4 weeks after SBRT. Every patient had renal cell carcinoma of clear cell pathology. The QIAamp DNA Blood Mini Kit (Qiagen) was used to prepare genomic DNA for TCR sequencing. The analyses included just those samples that passed every quality control check.

The data derive from a study of radiation and T cells in renal cell carcinoma (dated by TCRdb to 2020 to 2021). Broadly, across the study: In total, roughly 51 samples underwent TCR beta sequencing: 25 or so tumors plus 27 peripheral blood samples. The final blood draw was performed at 4 weeks after radiation, at the same time as nephrectomy. A total of about 4 million unique CDR3 nucleotide sequences, encoding 2.8 million or so unique CDR3 amino acid sequences, were found across all 50 or so samples. Beyond this particular receptor, the publication reports: Effects of radiation dose or scheduling on the TCR repertoire could not be addressed with the single-armed trial design. An increase in top tumor clonotypes in blood was observed from baseline to 2 weeks post-radiation, followed by contraction by 4 weeks, which was taken to suggest transient expansion of tumor-resident clones. Because pretreatment tumor biopsies were not available, the baseline intratumoral presence of clonotypes could not be determined. Blood repertoire dynamics were not followed beyond 4 weeks after treatment.

The immunoSEQ kit was used, according to the manufacturer's recommendations, to generate TCR beta libraries from genomic DNA. To prepare the libraries, a first multiplex PCR with proprietary primers was run, followed by a second PCR that added unique barcodes, and a bead cleanup was done after each round. A positive control reaction and a negative control reaction, both provided in the kit, were run with every batch of samples. The final libraries were assessed on an Agilent 4200 TapeStation D1000 ScreenTape, pooled by volume, and quantified by qPCR. An Illumina NextSeq500 fitted with a MidOutput 150-cycle cartridge performed the sequencing, running 156 Read1 cycles and 15 Index1 cycles with the kit's custom primers. The pooled library was loaded at 1.0 pM, and about 20% PhiX control was spiked in. In the authors' own workflow: Vendor-processed data were analyzed in R, and a clonotype was defined as all T cells sharing the same CDR3 nucleotide sequence. In the clone abundance analyses, frequencies were normalized to the 10,000 most abundant clones in each sample. Public T cell clones, which averaged fewer than five per sample, were removed prior to analysis. A difference in abundance of at least 32-fold between compartments was used to define tumor-enriched and baseline blood-enriched clonotypes. Clonotypes expanded or contracted between blood time points were identified with a beta-binomial differential abundance model. Similarity between tumor and blood repertoires was quantified using the Baroni-Urbani and Buser coefficient, and groups were compared with two-tailed Wilcoxon tests in R. Not all clones reach the TCRdb copy of this immuneACCESS table, which keeps in-frame sequences only. Checked studies attribute under half of the gap to unresolved V genes and leave the rest unexplained. For V, J and clone size, that table is used; D and trimming come from the DNA. This sample has under 200,000 clones in its table, and around 89% of those were observed once. The ten largest clones capture roughly 10% of the sample.

The origin of this receptor is a woman in her 50s with renal cell carcinoma. The sample consisted of blood, taken from a patient whose treatment included radiotherapy and nephrectomy.

The sequence in DNA is TGTGCCAGCAGTTATGGGGGGTTTGGGACCAAAAACATTCAGTACTTC. This gives the protein CASSYGGFGTKNIQYF. The rearranged chain carries TRBV6-5 and TRBJ2-4, and perhaps TRBD2 as D gene, on 6 matching bases. Measured from the cysteine to the phenylalanine, the CDR3 is 16 residues long. Just CDR3 DNA is preserved here, 48 bases in frame from base 1. Taken from the germline V gene, the CDR1 and CDR2 loops are MNHEY and SVGAGI. Deletion took 3 bases off V and 2 bases off J, with a span of 14 bases between the germline ends.